Sequencing of this T cell receptor (beta chain) was carried out in a study of T-cell reconstitution after alpha-beta-depleted transplantation in children. CDR1 is SGHRS, CDR2 YFSETQ, per germline. V trimming: 1 base; J trimming: 8 bases; junction bases outside the gene matches: 5. This CDR3 comprises 16 residues. The library targeted TCRbeta and was prepared with unique molecular identifiers. TCRdb re-called the PCR reads through MiXCR, storing one row per CDR3 protein. The table records about 480,000 distinct CDR3 sequences, around an eighth of them present only once. The chain recombines TRBV5-1 with TRBJ2-1; 14 nucleotides align to TRBD2. The sequences come from PBMCs from the stem cell graft donor, collected from the stem cell graft. The clonotype was recovered from a human donor who donated a stem cell graft to a child with combined immunodeficiency. The CDR3 sequence: CASSLSSTSGRDEQFF. In DNA, the CDR3 is TGCGCCAGCAGCTTGTCGTCGACTAGCGGGAGGGATGAGCAGTTCTTC.